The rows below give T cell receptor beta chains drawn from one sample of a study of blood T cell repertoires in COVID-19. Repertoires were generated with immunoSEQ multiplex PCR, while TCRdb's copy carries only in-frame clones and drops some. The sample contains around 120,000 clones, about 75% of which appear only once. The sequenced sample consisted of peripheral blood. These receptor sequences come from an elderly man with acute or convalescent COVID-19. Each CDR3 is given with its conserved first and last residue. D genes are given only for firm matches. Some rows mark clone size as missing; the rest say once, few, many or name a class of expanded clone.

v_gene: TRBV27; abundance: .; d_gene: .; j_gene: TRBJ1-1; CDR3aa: CASSLTGRTEAFF; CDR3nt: TGTGCCAGCAGTTTAACAGGGCGCACTGAAGCTTTCTTT
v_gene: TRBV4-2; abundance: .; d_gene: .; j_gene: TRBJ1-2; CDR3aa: CASSQDLQGTYGYTF; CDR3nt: TGTGCCAGCAGCCAAGATTTGCAGGGAACCTATGGCTACACCTTC
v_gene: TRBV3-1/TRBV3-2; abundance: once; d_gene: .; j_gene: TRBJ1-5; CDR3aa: CASSHGGATPSQPQHF; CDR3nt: TGTGCCAGCAGCCACGGGGGGGCAACTCCCAGTCAGCCCCAGCATTTT
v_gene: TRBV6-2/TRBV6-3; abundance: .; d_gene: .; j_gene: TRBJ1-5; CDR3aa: CASSYYSGAQSSNQPQHF; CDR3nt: TGTGCCAGCAGTTATTATTCAGGGGCGCAGTCTAGCAATCAGCCCCAGCATTTT
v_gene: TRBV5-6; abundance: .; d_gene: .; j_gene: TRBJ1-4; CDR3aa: CASSLFSVRRSGEKLFF; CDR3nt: TGTGCCAGCAGCTTATTCAGTGTGCGTCGATCGGGGGAAAAACTGTTTTTT
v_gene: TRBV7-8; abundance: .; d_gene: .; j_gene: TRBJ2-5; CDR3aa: CASSFGGSRGETQYF; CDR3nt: TGTGCCAGCAGCTTTGGTGGCTCGCGGGGAGAGACCCAGTACTTC
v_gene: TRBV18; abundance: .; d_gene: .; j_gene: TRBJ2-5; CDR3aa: CASSPQYQETQYF; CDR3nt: TGTGCCAGCTCACCGCAGTACCAAGAGACCCAGTACTTC
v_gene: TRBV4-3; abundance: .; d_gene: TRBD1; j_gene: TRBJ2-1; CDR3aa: CASSQEKGIRGDRVGEQFF; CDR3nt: TGCGCCAGCAGCCAAGAAAAGGGGATCCGAGGGGACAGGGTCGGGGAGCAGTTCTTC
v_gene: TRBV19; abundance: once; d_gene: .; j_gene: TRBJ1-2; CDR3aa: CASSIGPDYGYTF; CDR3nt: TGTGCCAGTAGTATTGGGCCGGACTATGGCTACACCTTC
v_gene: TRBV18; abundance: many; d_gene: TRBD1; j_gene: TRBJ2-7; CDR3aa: CASSPKGQRSYEQYF; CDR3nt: TGTGCCAGCTCACCGAAGGGACAGCGGTCCTACGAGCAGTACTTC
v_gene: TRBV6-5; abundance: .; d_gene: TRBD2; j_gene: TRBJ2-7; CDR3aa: CASIASGTGYEQYF; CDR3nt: TGTGCCAGCATTGCTAGCGGGACCGGCTACGAGCAGTACTTC
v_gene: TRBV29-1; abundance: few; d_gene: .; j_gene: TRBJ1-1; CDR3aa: CSALRGFDTEAFF; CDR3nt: TGCAGCGCTTTACGAGGGTTTGACACTGAAGCTTTCTTT
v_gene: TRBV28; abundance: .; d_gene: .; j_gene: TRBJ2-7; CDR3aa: CASMTAVYEQYF; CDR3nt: TGTGCCAGTATGACGGCGGTCTACGAGCAGTACTTC
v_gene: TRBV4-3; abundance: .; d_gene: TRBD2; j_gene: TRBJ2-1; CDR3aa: CASSQDTGGRNEQFF; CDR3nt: TGCGCCAGCAGCCAAGATACCGGCGGGAGGAATGAGCAGTTCTTC
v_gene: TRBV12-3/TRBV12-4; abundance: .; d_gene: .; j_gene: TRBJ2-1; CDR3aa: CASSFTDNNEQFF; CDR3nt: TGTGCCAGCAGTTTTACAGATAACAATGAGCAGTTCTTC
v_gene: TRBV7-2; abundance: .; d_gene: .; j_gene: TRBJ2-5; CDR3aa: CASSPQRQETQYF; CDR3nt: TGTGCCAGCAGCCCCCAGCGGCAAGAGACCCAGTACTTC
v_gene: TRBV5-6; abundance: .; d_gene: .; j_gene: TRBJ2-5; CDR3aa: CASSLRQQETQYF; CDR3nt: TGTGCCAGCAGCTTGCGACAGCAAGAGACCCAGTACTTC
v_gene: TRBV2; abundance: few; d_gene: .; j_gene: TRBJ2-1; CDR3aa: CASSGRQGGSYNEQFF; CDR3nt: TGTGCCAGCAGTGGGCGGCAGGGGGGATCCTACAATGAGCAGTTCTTC
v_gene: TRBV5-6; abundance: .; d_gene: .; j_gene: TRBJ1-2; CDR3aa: CASSFRQVGYTF; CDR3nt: TGTGCCAGCAGCTTTCGTCAGGTTGGCTACACCTTC
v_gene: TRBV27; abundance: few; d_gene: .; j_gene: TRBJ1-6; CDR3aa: CASSITDSNSPLHF; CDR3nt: TGTGCCAGCAGTATTACAGATAGTAATTCACCCCTCCACTTT
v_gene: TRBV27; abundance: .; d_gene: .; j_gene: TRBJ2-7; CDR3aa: CASSSGTSYEQYF; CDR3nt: TGTGCCAGCAGTTCAGGGACTTCCTACGAGCAGTACTTC
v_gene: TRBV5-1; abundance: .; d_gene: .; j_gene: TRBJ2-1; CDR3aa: CASSLRGNGGISYNEQFF; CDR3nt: TGCGCCAGCAGCCTACGGGGAAATGGGGGGATCTCCTACAATGAGCAGTTCTTC
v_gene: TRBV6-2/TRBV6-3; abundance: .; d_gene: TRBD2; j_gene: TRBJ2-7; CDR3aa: CASSYGGRDEQYF; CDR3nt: TGTGCCAGCAGTTACGGCGGGAGGGACGAGCAGTACTTC
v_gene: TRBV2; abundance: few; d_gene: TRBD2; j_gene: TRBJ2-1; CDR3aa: CASSETPAGGRANYNEQFF; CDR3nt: TGTGCCAGCAGTGAAACCCCCGCTGGCGGGAGGGCCAATTACAATGAGCAGTTCTTC